A single sample is the source of the 19 T cell receptor beta chains below, sequenced in a study of lymphopenia after photon versus proton radiotherapy (dated 2019 in TCRdb). The library was prepared using the immunoSEQ multiplex PCR assay. The immuneACCESS repertoire file appears here via TCRdb, limited to in-frame rearrangements. These files lack a portion of the clones; in checked studies, under half of the deficit traces to unresolved V genes, and the cause of the others is not known. The sample yields some 17,000 clones; around 83% were counted once. The ten biggest clones cover about 20% of the sample. Sequenced material: peripheral blood, taken from a patient treated with proton-based radiotherapy. Receptors were obtained from a man aged 65 to 85 with pancreatic cancer.

As DNA, the CDR3 is TGTGCCTGGAGTGGAGGGGGAGAGACCCAGTACTTC. Amino acids: CAWSGGGETQYF. The chain carries TRBV30 and TRBJ2-5; TRBD1 is a possible D gene (6 bases). Trimming cost V 1 base and J 4 bases, with 7 bases left between them. CDR1 is GTSNPN, CDR2 SVGIG, per germline (reference sequence). The CDR3 has 12 residues.

A remark on this clone: A junction boundary mismatches the germline segment, possibly from a read error. The J gene is TRBJ1-2, the V gene TRBV7-2; 8 bases are shared with TRBD1. The CDR3 is 15 amino acids. Germline values: CDR1 SGHTA, CDR2 FQGNSA. CDR3 sequence (DNA): TGTGCCAGCAGCCTAGCAGGGGGCGCGAGCTATGGCTACACCTTC. This codes for CASSLAGGASYGYTF.

CDR3 nucleotides: TGTGCCAGCAGCTTGGCTCCGGGAGGTCTCCAAGAGACCCAGTACTTC. Encoded protein: CASSLAPGGLQETQYF. The genes are TRBV5-5 and TRBJ2-5, with 7 bases that match TRBD2. This CDR3 is built from 16 residues. Germline CDR1 reads SGHKS; CDR2 reads YYEKEE (reference sequence). The V and J ends lost 0 bases and 1 base, in that order; junction bases with no gene match: 6.

The rearrangement links TRBV4-1 to TRBJ1-2, with a possible D match to TRBD1 (6 bases). CDR1 is MGHRA, CDR2 YSYEKL, per germline. The CDR3 is made up of 15 amino acids. Trimming cost V 2 bases and J 8 bases, with 18 bases left between them. CDR3 sequence (DNA): TGCGCCAGCAGCCAAACCCAGACAGGCCTCAGGGGCTACACCTTC. This gives the protein CASSQTQTGLRGYTF.

The V gene is TRBV30, the J gene TRBJ2-1, with D unresolved. Germline values: CDR1 GTSNPN, CDR2 SVGIG (reference sequence). The V end was cut by 6 bases, the J end by 3 bases, with 15 bases between. The CDR3 has 14 amino acids. Here the CDR3 reads CACPIRELYNEQFF. For the CDR3, the DNA is TGTGCCTGTCCAATTCGCGAGCTCTACAATGAGCAGTTCTTC.

The J gene is TRBJ2-2, the V gene TRBV10-3; no definite D call. From germline, CDR1 is ENHRY and CDR2 SYGVKD. Trimming took 2 bases from V and 3 from J, leaving 4 bases between them. The CDR3 consists of 13 residues. In DNA form, the CDR3 reads TGTGCCATCAGTGAGGGGGACACCGGGGAGCTGTTTTTT. It codes for CAISEGDTGELFF.

This chain connects TRBV19 to TRBJ1-1, with TRBD1 matching over 7 bases. The CDR3 has 14 amino acids. CDR1 and CDR2 from the germline V gene are LNHDA and SQIVND (reference sequence). Trimming removed 7 bases from V and 6 bases from J; junction bases left unmatched: 11. CDR3 sequence: CASNTDRSNAEAFF. CDR3 bases: TGTGCCAGTAACACGGACAGGTCTAATGCTGAAGCTTTCTTT.

The chain employs TRBV6-6 and TRBJ1-2, with no clear D. Germline V gene data show CDR1 as MNHNY and CDR2 as SVGAGI (reference sequence). Trimming stripped 0 bases from V and 7 bases from J, with 12 bases between. The CDR3 is 14 residues long. DNA for the CDR3: TGTGCCAGCAGTTACTCTGTCATTCGAACTGGCTACACCTTC. Its protein is CASSYSVIRTGYTF.

The chain couples TRBV4-2 to TRBJ2-5; the match to TRBD2 covers 9 bases. In germline, CDR1 is LGHNA, CDR2 YNFKEQ. V dropped 5 bases and J dropped 5; count of bases not matched to a gene: 9. The CDR3 sequence is 15 residues long. In nucleotides, the CDR3 is TGTGCCAGCAGCTTGGCGGGGGGGCGAGGCGAGACCCAGTACTTC. This translates into CASSLAGGRGETQYF.

The rearrangement joins TRBV25-1 to TRBJ2-1; D gene uncertain. This CDR3 region has 12 residues. Deletions cut 3 bases from V and 4 bases from J, with 4 bases between. Germline CDR1 MGHDK, CDR2 SYGVNS. CDR3 coding DNA: TGTGCCAGCAGTGAGCCTTACAATGAGCAGTTCTTC. This gives the protein CASSEPYNEQFF.

This clone was seen only once. The V call is TRBV15, the J call TRBJ1-1; tentatively, D is TRBD1 (5 bases). V was shortened by 0 bases and J by 5 bases, with 16 bases between the two germline ends. Per germline, CDR1 LNHNV and CDR2 YYDKDF (reference sequence). The CDR3 runs 16 residues. Here the CDR3 reads CATSRDLTGGLTEAFF. CDR3 sequence (DNA): TGTGCCACCAGCAGAGACCTCACCGGGGGGTTGACTGAAGCTTTCTTT.

V is TRBV5-5 and J is TRBJ2-3, with TRBD1 identical over 8 bases. Trimming took 5 bases from V and 5 from J; bases not matched to a gene: 13. The CDR3 loop spans 16 amino acids. Per the germline V gene, CDR1 is SGHKS and CDR2 is YYEKEE (reference sequence). The CDR3 DNA reads as TGTGCCAGCAGGCCCCGGTGGGGACAGGTGGGAGATACGCAGTATTTT. Its protein product is CASRPRWGQVGDTQYF.

CDR3 bases: TGTGCCAGCAGATTCTACTACGAGCAGTACTTC. Its protein is CASRFYYEQYF. V usage is TRBV2 and J usage is TRBJ2-7; D not resolved. CDR1 is SNHLY, CDR2 FYNNEI, per germline. Trimming removed 6 bases at V and 3 bases at J, with 6 bases between. The CDR3 has 11 residues.

The gene calls are TRBV14 and TRBJ1-4; D possibly corresponds to TRBD1 (5 bases). Germline assignment: CDR1 SGHDN and CDR2 FVKESK. V lost 2 bases and J 5 bases, leaving 15 bases between the germline ends. This CDR3 comprises 16 residues. This CDR3 reads CASSQRWGTPNEKLFF. DNA for the CDR3: TGTGCCAGCAGCCAAAGGTGGGGGACCCCAAATGAAAAACTGTTTTTT.

The J gene is TRBJ1-2, the V gene TRBV6-1; D is perhaps TRBD1 (6 bases). This CDR3 comprises 16 residues. The germline V gene has CDR1 MNHNS and CDR2 SASEGT. The ends were cut back, 3 bases at V and 2 bases at J, with 16 bases in the middle. This CDR3 reads CASSDTGQSQNYGYTF. The DNA of the CDR3 is TGTGCCAGCAGTGACACCGGACAGTCCCAGAACTATGGCTACACCTTC.

J is TRBJ2-1 and V is TRBV6-1, with TRBD2 matching over 9 bases. This CDR3 has 14 amino acids. Germline V CDR1 and CDR2: MNHNS, SASEGT. Trimming at V came to 5 bases and at J to 7 bases, leaving 6 bases not matched to a gene. Here the CDR3 DNA reads TGTGCCAGCAGTCCCGGACTAGCGAGGAATGAGCAGTTCTTC. Translated, it gives CASSPGLARNEQFF.

This rearrangement joins TRBV6-6 to TRBJ2-5; D unclear. V lost 4 bases and J lost 5, with 14 bases in between. Germline CDR1 is MNHNY and CDR2 is SVGAGI (reference sequence). The CDR3 is made up of 14 amino acids. The DNA of the CDR3 is TGTGCCAGCAGTTCGCGGCCCCCGGAGGAGACCCAGTACTTC. It is translated as CASSSRPPEETQYF.

This sequence joins TRBV7-8 and TRBJ2-6; TRBD1 matches at 8 bases. Trimming at V came to 7 bases and at J to 4 bases, leaving 15 bases not matched to a gene. This CDR3 comprises 18 residues. Per the germline V gene, CDR1 is SGHVS and CDR2 is FQNEAQ. The CDR3 DNA is TGTGCCAGCAAACCCTCCATGGACAGGGTATTCGGGGCCAACGTCCTGACTTTC. Its translation is CASKPSMDRVFGANVLTF.

The count of this clone is one. The genes are TRBV9 and TRBJ2-3; 8 bases are shared with TRBD2. V was pared by 3 bases and J by 1 base, with 7 bases of the junction left unmatched. Germline loops: CDR1 SGDLS, CDR2 YYNGEE. This CDR3 is built from 16 residues. CDR3 sequence: CASSAGLGEGTDTQYF. The CDR3 DNA sequence: TGTGCCAGCAGCGCGGGACTAGGGGAGGGCACAGATACGCAGTATTTT. The variable domain in full, with the rest retrieved from reference TRBV9 and TRBJ2-3, is DSGVTQTPKHLITATGQRVTLRCSPRSGDLSVYWYQQSLDQGLQFLIQYYNGEERAKGNILERFSAQQFPDLHSELNLSSLELGDSALYFCASSAGLGEGTDTQYFGPGTRLTVL.